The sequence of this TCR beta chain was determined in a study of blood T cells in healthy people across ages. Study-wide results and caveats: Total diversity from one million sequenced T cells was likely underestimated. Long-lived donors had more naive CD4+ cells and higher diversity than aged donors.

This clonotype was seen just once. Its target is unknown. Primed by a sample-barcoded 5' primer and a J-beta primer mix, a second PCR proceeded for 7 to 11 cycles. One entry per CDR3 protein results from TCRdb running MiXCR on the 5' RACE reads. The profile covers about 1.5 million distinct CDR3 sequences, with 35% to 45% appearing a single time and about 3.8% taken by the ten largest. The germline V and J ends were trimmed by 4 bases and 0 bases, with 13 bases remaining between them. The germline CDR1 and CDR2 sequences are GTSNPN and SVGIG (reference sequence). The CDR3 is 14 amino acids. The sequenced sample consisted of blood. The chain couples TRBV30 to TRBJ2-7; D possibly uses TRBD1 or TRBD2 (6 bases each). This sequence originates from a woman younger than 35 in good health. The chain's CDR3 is CAWNGGGTSYEQYF. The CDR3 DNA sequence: TGTGCCTGGAACGGGGGCGGTACCTCCTACGAGCAGTACTTC. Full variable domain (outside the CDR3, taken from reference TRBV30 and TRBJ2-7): SQTIHQWPATLVQPVGSPLSLECTVEGTSNPNLYWYRQAAGRGLQLLFYSVGIGQISSEVPQNLSASRPQDRQFILSSKKLLLSDSGFYLCAWNGGGTSYEQYFGPGTRLTVT.